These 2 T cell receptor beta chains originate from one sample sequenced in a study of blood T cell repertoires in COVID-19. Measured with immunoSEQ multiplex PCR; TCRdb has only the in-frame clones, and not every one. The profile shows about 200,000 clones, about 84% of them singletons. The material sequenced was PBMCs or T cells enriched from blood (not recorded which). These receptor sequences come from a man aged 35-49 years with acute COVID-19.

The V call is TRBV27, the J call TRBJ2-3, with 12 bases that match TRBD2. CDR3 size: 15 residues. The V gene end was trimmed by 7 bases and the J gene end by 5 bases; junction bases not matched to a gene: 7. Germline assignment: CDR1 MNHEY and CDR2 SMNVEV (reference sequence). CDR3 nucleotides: TGTGCCAGCACCCGACTAGCGGGAGAAGAAGATACGCAGTATTTT. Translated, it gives CASTRLAGEEDTQYF.

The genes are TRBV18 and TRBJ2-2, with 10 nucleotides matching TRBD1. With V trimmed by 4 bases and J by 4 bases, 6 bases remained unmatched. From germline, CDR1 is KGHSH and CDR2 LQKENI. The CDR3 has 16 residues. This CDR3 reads CASSQPGQGTTGELFF. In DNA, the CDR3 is TGTGCCAGCTCACAGCCGGGACAGGGGACCACCGGGGAGCTGTTTTTT.